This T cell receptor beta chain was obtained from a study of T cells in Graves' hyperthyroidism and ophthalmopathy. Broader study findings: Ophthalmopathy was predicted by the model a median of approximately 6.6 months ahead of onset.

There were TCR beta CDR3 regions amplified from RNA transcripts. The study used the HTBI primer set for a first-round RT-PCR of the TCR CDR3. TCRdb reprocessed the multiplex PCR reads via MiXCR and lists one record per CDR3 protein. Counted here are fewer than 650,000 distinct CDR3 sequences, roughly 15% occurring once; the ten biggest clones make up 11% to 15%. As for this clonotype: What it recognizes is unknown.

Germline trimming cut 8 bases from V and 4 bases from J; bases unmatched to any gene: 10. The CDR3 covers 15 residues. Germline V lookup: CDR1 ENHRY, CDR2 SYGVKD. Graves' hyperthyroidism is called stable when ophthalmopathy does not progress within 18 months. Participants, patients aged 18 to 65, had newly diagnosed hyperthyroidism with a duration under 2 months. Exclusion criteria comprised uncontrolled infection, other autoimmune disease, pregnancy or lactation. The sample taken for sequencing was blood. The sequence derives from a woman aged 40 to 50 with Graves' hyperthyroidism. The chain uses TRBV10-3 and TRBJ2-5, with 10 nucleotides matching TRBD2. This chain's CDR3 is CAISSGTSVGETQYF. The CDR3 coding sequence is TGTGCCATCTCGTCCGGGACTAGCGTAGGAGAGACCCAGTACTTC.